Each of the 32 T cell receptor beta chains below was sequenced from the same sample in a study of T cell responses to AZD1222 COVID-19 vaccine. Repertoires were generated with immunoSEQ multiplex PCR, while TCRdb's copy carries only in-frame clones and drops some. The sample lists 85,000 to 100,000 clones; about 92% were seen once. The sequencing used peripheral blood, collected on day 0 of AZD1222 vaccination. The receptors originated from an adult in good health.

The J gene is TRBJ1-3, the V gene TRBV14; D gene uncertain. The CDR3 sequence is 12 residues long. From germline, CDR1 is SGHDN and CDR2 FVKESK. The ends were cut back, 4 bases at V and 9 bases at J, with 10 bases in the middle. The chain's CDR3 is CASSPSRSTIYF. The CDR3 DNA follows: TGTGCCAGCAGCCCAAGTCGAAGCACCATATATTTT.

This chain joins TRBV28 and TRBJ2-1; D not certain. Trimming took 7 bases from V and 6 from J, leaving 16 bases between them. CDR1 MDHEN and CDR2 SYDVKM come from the germline V gene. The CDR3 runs to 14 residues. The CDR3 is CASIPNPSINEQFF. CDR3 bases: TGTGCCAGCATTCCTAACCCCTCTATCAATGAGCAGTTCTTC.

The genes are TRBV6-5 and TRBJ1-1, with D unclear. This CDR3 comprises 14 residues. V lost 4 bases, J lost 4 bases, and 13 bases lay in between. From germline, CDR1 is MNHEY and CDR2 SVGAGI. CDR3 residues: CASSSHERATEAFF. The CDR3 DNA is TGTGCCAGCAGTTCCCATGAACGCGCCACTGAAGCTTTCTTT.

This sequence joins TRBV6-2 or TRBV6-3 and TRBJ1-5; TRBD1 might be the D (5 bases). Germline assignment: CDR1 MNHEY and CDR2 SVGEGT. Trimming cost V 5 bases and J 4 bases, with 9 bases left between them. CDR3 length: 13 residues. As DNA, the CDR3 is TGTGCCAGCAGTGTGGGGCTGAATCAGCCCCAGCATTTT. This codes for CASSVGLNQPQHF.

The chain joins TRBV28 to TRBJ1-6; a possible D gene is TRBD1 (6 bases). This CDR3 has 15 residues. V dropped 6 bases and J dropped 5 bases, with 14 bases sitting between them. Germline CDR1 and CDR2: MDHEN and SYDVKM. In DNA form, the CDR3 reads TGTGCCAGCAGCCCCCGCGGGACAAATAATTCACCCCTCCACTTT. Translating gives CASSPRGTNNSPLHF.

V is TRBV3-1 (or the pseudogene TRBV3-2) and J is TRBJ1-2; tentatively, D is TRBD1 (5 bases). Per the germline V gene, CDR1 is LGHDT and CDR2 is YNNKEL (reference sequence). CDR3 length: 14 residues. Trimming took 1 base from V and 4 from J, leaving 10 bases between them. CDR3 sequence: CASSQGGGTYGYTF. The CDR3 coding sequence is TGTGCCAGCAGCCAAGGGGGAGGGACCTATGGCTACACCTTC.

This chain links TRBV29-1 with TRBJ1-1; no clear D. Per the germline V gene, CDR1 is SQVTM and CDR2 is ANQGSEA. V lost 5 bases, J lost 0 bases, and 7 bases lay in between. CDR3 length: 12 residues. The CDR3 protein is CSVNTMNTEAFF. In DNA form, the CDR3 reads TGCAGCGTTAATACTATGAACACTGAAGCTTTCTTT.

The gene calls are TRBV5-5 and TRBJ1-6; D remains unclear. The CDR3 has 15 amino acids. The V gene lost 1 base and the J gene lost 8 bases, with 13 bases spanning the gap. CDR1 SGHKS and CDR2 YYEKEE come from the germline V gene (reference sequence). The chain's CDR3 is CASSLMPGRDSPLHF. DNA for the CDR3: TGTGCCAGCAGCTTGATGCCCGGCCGGGATTCACCCCTCCACTTT.

This chain connects TRBV10-3 to TRBJ1-3; D may be TRBD1 (5 bases). Germline CDR1 and CDR2: ENHRY and SYGVKD. With 6 bases removed from V and 0 bases from J, the gap between germline ends came to 15 bases. CDR3 length: 16 amino acids. CDR3 in DNA: TGTGCCATCAGGTCGGACGGGGCATACTCTGGAAACACCATATATTTT. It specifies CAIRSDGAYSGNTIYF.

The chain carries TRBV28 and TRBJ1-1; a weak D match, TRBD1 (6 bases). This CDR3 contains 15 residues. Per the germline V gene, CDR1 is MDHEN and CDR2 is SYDVKM. V was cut by 6 bases and J by 1 base, with 15 bases left in between. CDR3 in DNA: TGTGCCAGCAGGACTTTCGGAGGGGGGAACACTGAAGCTTTCTTT. This sequence encodes CASRTFGGGNTEAFF. The full variable domain, with the rest looked up from reference TRBV28 and TRBJ1-1, is DVKVTQSSRYLVKRTGEKVFLECVQDMDHENMFWYRQDPGLGLRLIYFSYDVKMKEKGDIPEGYSVSREKKERFSLILESASTNQTSMYLCASRTFGGGNTEAFFGQGTRLTVV.

The chain combines TRBV9 with TRBJ2-5, with 8 bases aligning to TRBD2. The CDR3 spans 16 residues. From germline, CDR1 is SGDLS and CDR2 YYNGEE. The V and J ends lost 0 bases and 5 bases, in that order; junction bases with no gene match: 9. The CDR3 reads CASSVGGSTGGETQYF. For the CDR3, the DNA is TGTGCCAGCAGCGTAGGGGGCTCAACGGGAGGGGAGACCCAGTACTTC.

This clone was detected once. This CDR3 is CASSLVVSNGGYGYTF. DNA for the CDR3: TGTGCCAGCAGCTTAGTAGTGTCCAACGGCGGCTATGGCTACACCTTC. The chain recombines TRBV7-9 with TRBJ1-2; D gene ambiguous. This CDR3 has 16 residues. Germline CDR1 and CDR2: SEHNR and FQNEAQ (reference sequence). V was shortened by 1 base and J by 4 bases, with 16 bases between the two germline ends.

This clone has just one count. The gene calls are TRBV30 and TRBJ1-5, with no clear D. Germline assignment: CDR1 GTSNPN and CDR2 SVGIG (reference sequence). V lost 1 base, J lost 9 bases, and 10 bases lay in between. This CDR3 is 12 amino acids long. The CDR3 region has the DNA TGTGCCTGGAGTGCCCCAGGTCTGCCCCAGCATTTT. It specifies CAWSAPGLPQHF.

The gene calls are TRBV7-2 and TRBJ2-5; unclear D gene. Germline CDR1 and CDR2: SGHTA and FQGNSA. V was pared by 6 bases and J by 1 base, with 3 bases between. The CDR3 is made up of 11 amino acids. CDR3 nucleotides: TGTGCCAGCAGTTCCCAAGAGACCCAGTACTTC. This sequence encodes CASSSQETQYF. Supplemented by reference TRBV7-2 and TRBJ2-5, the full variable domain reads GAGVSQSPSNKVTEKGKDVELRCDPISGHTALYWYRQSLGQGLEFLIYFQGNSAPDKSGLPSDRFSAERTGGSVSTLTIQRTQQEDSAVYLCASSSQETQYFGPGTRLLVL.

J is TRBJ2-1 and V is TRBV27; D is unclear. The CDR3 contains 13 residues. Germline lookup yields CDR1 MNHEY and CDR2 SMNVEV (reference sequence). V was pared by 3 bases and J by 8 bases, with 11 bases between. CDR3 nucleotide sequence: TGTGCCAGCAGTTTCAAAGGAAAGGATGAGCAGTTCTTC. Amino acids: CASSFKGKDEQFF.

V gene TRBV3-1 (or the pseudogene TRBV3-2) combines with J gene TRBJ2-1; 9 positions agree with TRBD2. The germline CDR1 and CDR2 sequences are LGHDT and YNNKEL (reference sequence). The CDR3 consists of 16 residues. V was pared by 3 bases and J by 7 bases, with 10 bases of the junction left unmatched. CDR3 in amino acids: CASSHHFSGGRNEQFF. The DNA for the CDR3 is TGTGCCAGCAGCCATCACTTTAGCGGGGGAAGGAATGAGCAGTTCTTC.

The chain uses TRBV18 and TRBJ1-6; maybe TRBD1 (6 bases). Germline loops: CDR1 KGHSH, CDR2 LQKENI. The CDR3 is made up of 15 amino acids. V was clipped by 1 base and J by 8 bases, with 12 bases between them. In DNA, the CDR3 is TGTGCCAGCTCACCACGTGCAGGGGTGGATTCACCCCTCCACTTT. It codes for CASSPRAGVDSPLHF.

This chain uses TRBV9 with TRBJ2-3, with 14 positions matching TRBD2. The germline V gene has CDR1 SGDLS and CDR2 YYNGEE. The junction had 12 bases not matched to a gene; V was cut back by 4 bases and J by 5 bases. This CDR3 region has 18 residues. The CDR3 DNA follows: TGTGCCAGCAGCCCCTCACTCCGACTAGCGGGGGGGGGAGATACGCAGTATTTT. As protein: CASSPSLRLAGGGDTQYF.

This chain connects TRBV24-1 to TRBJ1-2; D gene ambiguous. Germline V gene lookup returns CDR1 KGHDR and CDR2 SFDVKD. V dropped 3 bases and J dropped 10 bases, with 14 bases sitting between them. The CDR3 sequence is 13 residues long. In DNA, the CDR3 is TGTGCCACCAGTGATGGAACAGACCTGGACTACACCTTC. It encodes CATSDGTDLDYTF.

V usage is TRBV4-1 and J usage is TRBJ2-4, with TRBD2 matching 8 bases. This CDR3 contains 19 residues. Germline V CDR1 and CDR2: MGHRA, YSYEKL. The J segment lost 0 bases and the V segment lost 7 bases, leaving 17 bases of the junction unmatched. The CDR3 DNA follows: TGCGCCAGCAACCCAGGGAGTAGCGGGACCCGCTTAGCCAAAAACATTCAGTACTTC. Translating gives CASNPGSSGTRLAKNIQYF.

The chain links TRBV2 to TRBJ1-5; D ambiguous. CDR3 length: 13 amino acids. V was cut by 3 bases and J by 0 bases, with 3 bases left in between. CDR1 is SNHLY and CDR2 is FYNNEI in the germline V gene. For the CDR3, the DNA is TGTGCCAGCAGTGATTATAGCAATCAGCCCCAGCATTTT. It specifies CASSDYSNQPQHF.

This clone was seen a handful of times. The chain carries TRBV6-1 and TRBJ2-7; D gene unclear. Trimming shortened V by 1 base and J by 4 bases, and 14 bases separated the two germline ends. This CDR3 is 15 amino acids long. The germline V gene encodes CDR1 MNHNS and CDR2 SASEGT. As DNA, the CDR3 is TGTGCCAGCAGTGAAGAAGGGCTACCGGCTTACGAGCAGTACTTC. Protein: CASSEEGLPAYEQYF.

This chain joins TRBV24-1 and TRBJ2-3; 9 bases line up with TRBD2. CDR1 and CDR2 from the germline V gene are KGHDR and SFDVKD. CDR3 length: 14 residues. J gave up 4 bases and V 6 bases, and 4 bases lay outside the gene matches. CDR3 coding DNA: TGTGCCACCAGTTCTAGCGGGATCTCAGATACGCAGTATTTT. Translation gives CATSSSGISDTQYF.

V gene TRBV7-2 combines with J gene TRBJ2-5, with 8 bases aligning to TRBD1. Germline V gives CDR1 SGHTA, CDR2 FQGNSA. V lost 1 base and J lost 5; bases outside the gene matches: 6. CDR3 length: 15 amino acids. The CDR3 reads CASSLGPGGVETQYF. The CDR3 nucleotides read TGTGCCAGCAGCTTAGGGCCAGGGGGCGTGGAGACCCAGTACTTC.

V gene TRBV11-2 combines with J gene TRBJ1-1; a weak D match, TRBD1 (5 bases). Germline lookup yields CDR1 SGHAT and CDR2 FQNNGV. Trimming stripped 3 bases from V and 5 bases from J, with 19 bases between. The CDR3 length is 16 residues. Here the CDR3 DNA reads TGTGCCAGCAGCTTTTACAGTTGGCAGGGAGATACTGAAGCTTTCTTT. This sequence encodes CASSFYSWQGDTEAFF.

The V and J genes are TRBV5-5 and TRBJ2-5, with 13 positions matching TRBD2. This CDR3 has 15 amino acids. V was pared by 5 bases and J by 2 bases, with 3 bases of the junction left unmatched. CDR1 and CDR2 (germline): SGHKS, YYEKEE (reference sequence). CDR3 loop: CASRQTSGGQETQYF. For the CDR3, the DNA is TGTGCCAGCAGACAGACTAGCGGGGGGCAAGAGACCCAGTACTTC. Using reference TRBV5-5 and TRBJ2-5 for the parts outside the CDR3, the full variable domain is DAGVTQSPTHLIKTRGQQVTLRCSPISGHKSVSWYQQVLGQGPQFIFQYYEKEERGRGNFPDRFSARQFPNYSSELNVNALLLGDSALYLCASRQTSGGQETQYFGPGTRLLVL.

The chain uses TRBV2 and TRBJ2-7; TRBD2 matches 9 bases. The ends lost 5 bases at V and 2 bases at J; junction bases unmatched: 10. There are 16 residues in the CDR3. The V gene's germline CDR1 is SNHLY and CDR2 FYNNEI. The CDR3 protein is CASSRFGTSSAYEQYF. The CDR3 DNA reads TGTGCCAGCAGTCGATTCGGGACTAGCAGCGCCTACGAGCAGTACTTC.

The chain uses TRBV3-1 (or the pseudogene TRBV3-2) and TRBJ1-2; D remains unclear. This CDR3 spans 13 amino acids. Trimming shortened V by 2 bases and J by 8 bases, and 12 bases separated the two germline ends. Germline CDR1 reads LGHDT; CDR2 reads YNNKEL (reference sequence). Here the CDR3 DNA reads TGTGCCAGCAGCCAAAGACCTAAAACAGGCTACACCTTC. It codes for CASSQRPKTGYTF.

The chain joins TRBV4-2 to TRBJ2-5; possibly TRBD1 or TRBD2 for D (5 bases each). CDR1 and CDR2 (germline): LGHNA, YNFKEQ. Trimming took 1 base from V and 2 from J, leaving 14 bases between them. The CDR3 runs to 16 residues. CDR3 nucleotides: TGTGCCAGCAGCCAAGGGGACCAATGGGGGCAAGAGACCCAGTACTTC. Its translation: CASSQGDQWGQETQYF.

The chain couples TRBV7-9 to TRBJ1-4; 9 bases map to TRBD1. The CDR3 sequence is 13 residues long. Trimming removed 8 bases from V and 6 bases from J; junction bases left unmatched: 4. The germline V gene encodes CDR1 SEHNR and CDR2 FQNEAQ (reference sequence). CDR3: CASATGGYEKLFF. The DNA for the CDR3 is TGTGCCAGCGCGACAGGGGGGTATGAAAAACTGTTTTTT.

The CDR3 here is CATSWGVANEQFF. Written as DNA, the CDR3 is TGTGCCACCAGTTGGGGGGTTGCAAATGAGCAGTTCTTC. This rearrangement joins TRBV15 to TRBJ2-1; D perhaps matches TRBD2 (6 bases). Germline loops: CDR1 LNHNV, CDR2 YYDKDF (reference sequence). The CDR3 sequence is 13 residues long. V was pared by 6 bases and J by 7 bases, with 13 bases between.

Regarding this clone: Other DNA sequences within the sample encode an identical CDR3. The V and J genes are TRBV4-3 and TRBJ2-7, with TRBD2 matching 12 bases. The CDR3 has 17 residues. Looked up from germline, CDR1 is LGHNA and CDR2 is YSLEER. Trimming cost V 0 bases and J 6 bases; bases outside gene matches: 9. Here the CDR3 reads CASSQDLRLAGAREQYF. The CDR3 DNA reads TGCGCCAGCAGCCAAGATCTACGACTAGCGGGAGCCCGCGAGCAGTACTTC.